Listed here are 10 T cell receptor beta chains from one sample, sequenced in a study of blood T cell repertoires in COVID-19. Generated by immunoSEQ multiplex PCR, the TCRdb table keeps only in-frame clones and is missing some. The table lists about 81,000 clones, around 89% of them singletons. The specimen sequenced was peripheral blood. The receptors shown here come from a man between 70 and 80 years old with active or convalescent COVID-19.

The chain links TRBV9 to TRBJ1-2; 8 nucleotides agree with TRBD1. The CDR3 is 14 residues long. Germline CDR1 reads SGDLS; CDR2 reads YYNGEE. With V trimmed by 0 bases and J by 6 bases, 4 bases remained unmatched. The CDR3 is CASSVGQGWDGYTF. CDR3 DNA sequence: TGTGCCAGCAGCGTAGGACAGGGGTGGGATGGCTACACCTTC.

The gene calls are TRBV5-1 and TRBJ2-1; 9 nucleotides match TRBD1. Losses at the gene ends were 3 bases for V and 8 bases for J; bases not matched to a gene: 9. The CDR3 sequence is 15 residues long. Germline values: CDR1 SGHRS, CDR2 YFSETQ. The DNA for the CDR3 is TGCGCCAGCAGCTCTCCGGGACAGGGTGTCGATGAGCAGTTCTTC. Residues: CASSSPGQGVDEQFF.

The chain uses TRBV10-3 and TRBJ2-7, with TRBD1 matching 8 bases. Unmatched junction bases numbered 2, after V lost 4 bases and J lost 3 bases. Germline CDR1 is ENHRY and CDR2 is SYGVKD. CDR3 length: 13 residues. In nucleotides, the CDR3 is TGTGCCATCAGTGGGACAGGGAGCTACGAGCAGTACTTC. It yields the protein CAISGTGSYEQYF.

Only one count was recorded for this clone. This sequence joins TRBV5-6 and TRBJ1-3, with D possibly matching TRBD1 (5 bases). Trimming took 0 bases from V and 3 from J, leaving 7 bases between them. The CDR3 contains 14 residues. Germline V lookup: CDR1 SGHDT, CDR2 YYEEEE. DNA for the CDR3: TGTGCCAGCAGCTTGGTAGGGGTTGGAAACACCATATATTTT. This codes for CASSLVGVGNTIYF.

The chain recombines TRBV6-5 with TRBJ2-2, with a weak D call TRBD2 (5 bases). This CDR3 spans 13 amino acids. V lost 6 bases and J 6 bases, leaving 11 bases between the germline ends. Germline CDR1 and CDR2: MNHEY and SVGAGI. CDR3 nucleotide sequence: TGTGCCAGCAGCGTGGCGGGCGCCGGGGAGCTGTTTTTT. It encodes CASSVAGAGELFF.

This clone was observed once. This sequence joins TRBV30 and TRBJ1-1; D is unresolved. The CDR3 has 13 residues. V was shortened by 4 bases and J by 1 base, with 10 bases between the two germline ends. Germline assignment: CDR1 GTSNPN and CDR2 SVGIG (reference sequence). DNA of the CDR3: TGTGCCTGGAATCGGGGTGGGAACACTGAAGCTTTCTTT. It codes for CAWNRGGNTEAFF.

The J gene is TRBJ2-4, the V gene TRBV2; D is perhaps TRBD2 (5 bases). The CDR3 covers 15 residues. CDR1 and CDR2 from the germline V gene are SNHLY and FYNNEI. Trimming pared 4 bases from V and 1 base from J, leaving 11 bases between. CDR3 sequence (DNA): TGTGCCAGCAGTGTAGAGGGATACGCCAAAAACATTCAGTACTTC. This encodes CASSVEGYAKNIQYF. The whole variable domain, filled in from reference TRBV2 and TRBJ2-4, reads EPEVTQTPSHQVTQMGQEVILRCVPISNHLYFYWYRQILGQKVEFLVSFYNNEISEKSEIFDDQFSVERPDGSNFTLKIRSTKLEDSAMYFCASSVEGYAKNIQYFGAGTRLSVL.

The chain employs TRBV7-2 and TRBJ1-1; D is perhaps TRBD1 (5 bases). CDR3 length equals 15 residues. Germline V gene sequence: CDR1 SGHTA, CDR2 FQGNSA. Deletions cut 4 bases from V and 3 bases from J, with 15 bases between. Written as DNA, the CDR3 is TGTGCCAGCAGCTCCCCAACCCGGGGGGACACTGAAGCTTTCTTT. Residues: CASSSPTRGDTEAFF.

The chain uses TRBV4-2 and TRBJ1-5; tentative D call: TRBD1 (6 bases). CDR3 length: 17 residues. Germline V lookup: CDR1 LGHNA, CDR2 YNFKEQ. V shed 4 bases and J shed 0 bases, with 16 bases lying between them. Here the CDR3 DNA reads TGTGCCAGCAGCCTTTACGGGACAACCGATAGCAATCAGCCCCAGCATTTT. This gives the protein CASSLYGTTDSNQPQHF.

The chain couples TRBV3-1 (or the pseudogene TRBV3-2) to TRBJ2-5, with D possibly being TRBD1 (6 bases). CDR1 is LGHDT and CDR2 is YNNKEL in the germline V gene (reference sequence). The CDR3 has 17 residues. The V end was cut by 4 bases, the J end by 5 bases, with 23 bases between. CDR3 amino acids: CASSPVAGAGLQETQYF. CDR3 nucleotide sequence: TGTGCCAGCAGCCCCGTAGCAGGGGCGGGTTTACAGGAGACCCAGTACTTC.